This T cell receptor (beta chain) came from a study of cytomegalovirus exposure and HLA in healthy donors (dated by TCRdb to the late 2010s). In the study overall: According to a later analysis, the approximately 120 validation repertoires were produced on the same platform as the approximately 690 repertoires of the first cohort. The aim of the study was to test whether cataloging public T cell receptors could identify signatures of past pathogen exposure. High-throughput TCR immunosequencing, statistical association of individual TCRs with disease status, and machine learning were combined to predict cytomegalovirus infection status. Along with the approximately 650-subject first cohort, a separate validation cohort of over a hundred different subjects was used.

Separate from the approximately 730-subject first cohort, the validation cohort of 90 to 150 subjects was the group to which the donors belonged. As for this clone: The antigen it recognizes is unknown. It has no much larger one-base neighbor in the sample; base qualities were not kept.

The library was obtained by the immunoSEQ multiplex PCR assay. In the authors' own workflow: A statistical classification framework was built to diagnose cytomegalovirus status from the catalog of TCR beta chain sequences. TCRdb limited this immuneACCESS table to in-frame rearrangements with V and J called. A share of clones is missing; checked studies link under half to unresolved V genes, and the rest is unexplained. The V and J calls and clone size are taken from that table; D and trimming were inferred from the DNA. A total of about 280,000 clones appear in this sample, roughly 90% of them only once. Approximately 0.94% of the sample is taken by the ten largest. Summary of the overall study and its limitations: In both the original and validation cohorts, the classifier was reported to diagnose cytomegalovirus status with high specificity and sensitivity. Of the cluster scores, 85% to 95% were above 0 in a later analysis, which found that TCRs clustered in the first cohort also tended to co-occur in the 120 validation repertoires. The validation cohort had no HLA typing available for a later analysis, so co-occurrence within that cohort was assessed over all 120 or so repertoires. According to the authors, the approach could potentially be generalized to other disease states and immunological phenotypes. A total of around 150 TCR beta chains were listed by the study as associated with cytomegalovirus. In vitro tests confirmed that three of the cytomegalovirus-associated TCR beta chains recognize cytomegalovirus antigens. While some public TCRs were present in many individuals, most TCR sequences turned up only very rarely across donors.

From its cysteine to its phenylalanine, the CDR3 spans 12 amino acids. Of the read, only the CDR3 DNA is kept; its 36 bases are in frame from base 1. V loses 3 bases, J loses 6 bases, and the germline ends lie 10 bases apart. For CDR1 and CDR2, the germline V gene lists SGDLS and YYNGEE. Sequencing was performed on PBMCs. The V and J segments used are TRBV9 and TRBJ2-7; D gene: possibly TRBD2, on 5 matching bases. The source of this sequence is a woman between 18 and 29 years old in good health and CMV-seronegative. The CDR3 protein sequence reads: CASSAGSVEQYF. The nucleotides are TGTGCCAGCAGCGCGGGATCCGTCGAGCAGTACTTC.